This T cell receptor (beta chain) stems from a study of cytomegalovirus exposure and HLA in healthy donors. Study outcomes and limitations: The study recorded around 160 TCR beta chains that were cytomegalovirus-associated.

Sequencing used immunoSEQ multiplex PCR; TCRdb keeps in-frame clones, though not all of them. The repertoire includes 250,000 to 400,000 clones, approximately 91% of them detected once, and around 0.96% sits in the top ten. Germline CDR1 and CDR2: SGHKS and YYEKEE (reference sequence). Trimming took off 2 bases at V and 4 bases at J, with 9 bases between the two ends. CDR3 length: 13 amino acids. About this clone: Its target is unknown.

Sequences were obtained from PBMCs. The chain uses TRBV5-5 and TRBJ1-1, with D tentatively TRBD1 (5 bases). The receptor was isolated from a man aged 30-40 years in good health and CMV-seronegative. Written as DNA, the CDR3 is TGTGCCAGCAGCTTAGGGGATTTCACTGAAGCTTTCTTT. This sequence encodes CASSLGDFTEAFF. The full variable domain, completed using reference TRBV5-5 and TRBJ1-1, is DAGVTQSPTHLIKTRGQQVTLRCSPISGHKSVSWYQQVLGQGPQFIFQYYEKEERGRGNFPDRFSARQFPNYSSELNVNALLLGDSALYLCASSLGDFTEAFFGQGTRLTVV.